The T cell receptor beta chain described here comes from a study of OX40 agonist ivuxolimab in advanced cancers. Overall study context: One patient with hepatocellular carcinoma and two with cutaneous melanoma, three in all, had partial responses.

Drawing of blood for sampling happened at baseline, at cycle 4 day 1, and at cycle 7 day 1. The CDR3 covers 16 residues. Germline V gene lookup returns CDR1 SNHLY and CDR2 FYNNEI. V was pared by 1 base and J by 0 bases, with 12 bases between. Study-wide points: Normalized T-cell clonal expansion was also low in some nonresponders.

Concerning this clone: What it recognizes is unknown.

TCRdb's copy holds only in-frame clones and misses some; the assay was immunoSEQ multiplex PCR. In the table there are around 67,000 clones, roughly 85% of which are singletons. The sequencing here drew on CD4+ or CD8+ T cells sorted from blood, taken in a trial of the OX40 agonist ivuxolimab. The clonotype originates from an adult with an advanced solid tumor such as melanoma, head and neck, liver or kidney cancer. This rearrangement joins TRBV2 to TRBJ1-2; D is undetermined. In DNA, the CDR3 is TGTGCCAGCAGTGAAGGGGCAGGCAAGCCTAACTATGGCTACACCTTC. Its translation is CASSEGAGKPNYGYTF. The full variable domain, with the rest looked up from reference TRBV2 and TRBJ1-2, is EPEVTQTPSHQVTQMGQEVILRCVPISNHLYFYWYRQILGQKVEFLVSFYNNEISEKSEIFDDQFSVERPDGSNFTLKIRSTKLEDSAMYFCASSEGAGKPNYGYTFGSGTRLTVV.